These 9 T cell receptor beta chains came from one sample sequenced in a study of regulatory T cells in long-lasting Graves disease. iRepertoire HTBI primers and Arm-PCR of CDR3 regions built TCR beta libraries. TCRdb used MiXCR to reprocess the multiplex PCR reads, holding one entry per CDR3 protein. There are roughly 500,000 distinct CDR3 sequences in the sample; less than 25% occur only once, and 7.8% lies in the top ten. Time point noted: persistent/refractory GD, antithyroid drugs over 5 years with positive TRAb. With RNA extracted from PBMCs as input, the TCR library was made. This specimen consisted of peripheral blood mononuclear cells (PBMCs), obtained when the disease was refractory, from a patient treated with antithyroid drugs. These receptors were obtained from a female donor with Graves disease.

This clonotype was counted only a few times. The chain's CDR3 is CASSRIGDEQFF. Here the CDR3 DNA reads TGTGCCAGCAGTCGGATTGGGGATGAGCAGTTCTTC. The rearrangement links TRBV6-1 to TRBJ2-1; D is ambiguous. V lost 5 bases, J lost 8 bases, and 10 bases lay in between. CDR3 length: 12 amino acids. In germline, CDR1 is MNHNS, CDR2 SASEGT.

To note about this clonotype: With a much larger clone just one base away, this may be a read error. The conserved phenylalanine or tryptophan normally closing the CDR3 is absent here, so this likely arose from a read error. V gene TRBV12-3 or TRBV12-4 combines with J gene TRBJ2-5; 12 bases agree with TRBD1. The CDR3 loop spans 15 amino acids. Losses at the gene ends were 6 bases for V and 5 bases for J; bases not matched to a gene: 7. The CDR3 loop is CASSTGQGATETQYL. In DNA, the CDR3 is TGTGCCAGCAGCACGGGACAGGGGGCGACGGAGACCCAGTACTTG.

Note on this clonotype: Possible read error: a much larger clone is one base away. The V call is TRBV12-5, the J call TRBJ1-5, with no clear D. CDR1 LGHNT and CDR2 FRNRAP come from the germline V gene. The CDR3 runs to 14 residues. V shed 0 bases and J shed 9 bases, with 12 bases lying between them. The CDR3 reads CASGLVRVLRPQHF. The CDR3, as DNA: TGTGCTAGTGGTTTGGTACGAGTCTTGCGGCCCCAGCATTTT.

This clonotype was seen a few times. CDR3 sequence: CASSQELTGNLGTQYF. CDR3 DNA sequence: TGTGCCAGCAGCCAAGAGCTTACGGGAAATTTGGGGACCCAGTACTTC. V is TRBV3-1 and J is TRBJ2-5; D perhaps matches TRBD2 (5 bases). This CDR3 comprises 16 residues. Germline-derived CDR1 and CDR2 are LGHDT and YNNKEL (reference sequence). V was clipped by 0 bases and J by 7 bases, with 18 bases between them.

There are many counts of this clonotype. The chain links TRBV28 to TRBJ2-5; maybe TRBD1 (6 bases). This CDR3 spans 14 amino acids. The V end lost 1 base, the J end lost 2 bases, and 8 bases lay between the germline ends. Germline V gives CDR1 MDHEN, CDR2 SYDVKM. The chain's CDR3 is CASSLSDSQETQYF. Written as DNA, the CDR3 is TGTGCCAGCAGTTTATCGGACAGTCAAGAGACCCAGTACTTC.

Only a few counts were recorded for this clonotype. This chain joins TRBV5-8 and TRBJ2-5; 9 bases are shared with TRBD1. Germline CDR1 reads SGHTS; CDR2 reads YDEGEE. The CDR3 consists of 15 residues. V lost 4 bases, J lost 5 bases, and 9 bases stayed unmatched. The chain's CDR3 is CASSLSGQGDETQYF. The CDR3 bases are TGTGCCAGCAGCCTGTCGGGACAGGGAGACGAGACCCAGTACTTC. Based on the CDR3 plus reference TRBV5-8 and TRBJ2-5, the full variable domain is EAGVTQSPTHLIKTRGQQATLRCSPISGHTSVYWYQQALGLGLQFLLWYDEGEERNRGNFPPRFSGRQFPNYSSELNVNALELEDSALYLCASSLSGQGDETQYFGPGTRLLVL.

The rearrangement joins TRBV27 to TRBJ2-1, with D uncertain. Germline CDR1 is MNHEY and CDR2 is SMNVEV (reference sequence). With 5 bases removed from V and 4 bases from J, the gap between germline ends came to 15 bases. The CDR3 loop spans 15 amino acids. The CDR3 region is CASSLLEATYNEQFF. Here the CDR3 DNA reads TGTGCCAGCAGTCTGCTAGAGGCTACTTACAATGAGCAGTTCTTC.

This clonotype was recorded many times. The chain recombines TRBV6-2 or TRBV6-3 with TRBJ2-7; perhaps TRBD1 as D (7 bases). CDR3 size: 14 residues. Germline-derived CDR1 and CDR2 are MNHEY and SVGEGT. The germline V and J ends were trimmed by 1 base and 6 bases, with 13 bases remaining between them. CDR3 amino acids: CASSYLQGGFEQYF. The CDR3 DNA reads as TGTGCCAGCAGTTACTTGCAGGGGGGTTTCGAGCAGTACTTC.

This clonotype was found many times. The V gene is TRBV12-3 or TRBV12-4, the J gene TRBJ1-2; the D is unclear. The CDR3 spans 15 residues. Trimming cost V 2 bases and J 2 bases, with 12 bases left between them. For the CDR3, the DNA is TGTGCCAGCAGTTTATCCCCCGCCCAGAACTATGGCTACACCTTC. Its translation is CASSLSPAQNYGYTF.